These 24 T cell receptor beta chains were sequenced from one sample in a study of control samples from healthy donors and cancer patients. Data came from immunoSEQ multiplex PCR; TCRdb stores just in-frame clones and leaves some out. Here the sample spans roughly 100,000 clones, about 90% being singletons. The sequencing sample was made of blood. The receptors were sampled from a woman aged 18 to 35 in good health.

Worth noting for this clone: Since a much larger clone is just one base distant, this may be a read error. At the DNA level, this CDR3 is encoded by other sequences in the same sample as well. The V call is TRBV28, the J call TRBJ1-5, with 7 bases identical to TRBD1. V lost 1 base to trimming and J lost 4 bases; unmatched junction nucleotides: 1. The V gene's germline CDR1 is MDHEN and CDR2 SYDVKM. This CDR3 contains 14 residues. The CDR3 nucleotides read TGTGCCAGCAGTTTATACAGGGGTAATCAGCCCCAGCATTTT. Residues: CASSLYRGNQPQHF.

This chain joins TRBV30 and TRBJ2-3; a weak D match, TRBD1 (6 bases). The CDR3 sequence is 14 residues long. Germline values: CDR1 GTSNPN, CDR2 SVGIG (reference sequence). V shed 6 bases and J shed 0 bases, with 13 bases lying between them. DNA of the CDR3: TGTGCCTGCAGCCCAGGGGATAGCACAGATACGCAGTATTTT. Amino acids: CACSPGDSTDTQYF.

This sequence joins TRBV25-1 and TRBJ1-4; D remains unclear. CDR3 length: 12 amino acids. CDR1 MGHDK and CDR2 SYGVNS come from the germline V gene. V lost 3 bases, J lost 7 bases, and 6 bases lay in between. In DNA form, the CDR3 reads TGTGCCAGCAGTGACCCAGGTGAAAAACTGTTTTTT. Translating it yields CASSDPGEKLFF.

This clone has a single count. The rearrangement joins TRBV11-3 to TRBJ2-1; TRBD1 aligns across 11 bases. This CDR3 is built from 15 residues. J gave up 3 bases and V 4 bases, and 2 bases lay outside the gene matches. The germline V gene encodes CDR1 SGHNT and CDR2 YENEEA. CDR3 in DNA: TGTGCCAGCAGCTCCGGGACAGGGGGCTACAATGAGCAGTTCTTC. Translated, it gives CASSSGTGGYNEQFF. The full variable domain, rest sourced from reference TRBV11-3 and TRBJ2-1, is EAGVVQSPRYKIIEKKQPVAFWCNPISGHNTLYWYLQNLGQGPELLIRYENEEAVDDSQLPKDRFSAERLKGVDSTLKIQPAELGDSAVYLCASSSGTGGYNEQFFGPGTRLTVL.

This rearrangement joins TRBV15 to TRBJ2-3; no firm D call. The CDR3 is 12 residues long. Per germline, CDR1 LNHNV and CDR2 YYDKDF (reference sequence). Between the trimmed V and J ends, which lost 3 bases and 2 bases, there was a span of 3 bases. The CDR3 spells CATSSHTDTQYF. CDR3 nucleotides: TGTGCCACCAGCAGCCACACAGATACGCAGTATTTT. Complete variable domain (other parts from reference TRBV15 and TRBJ2-3): DAMVIQNPRYQVTQFGKPVTLSCSQTLNHNVMYWYQQKSSQAPKLLFHYYDKDFNNEADTPDNFQSRRPNTSFCFLDIRSPGLGDTAMYLCATSSHTDTQYFGPGTRLTVL.

The rearrangement uses TRBV12-3 or TRBV12-4 and TRBJ1-4, with unresolved D. The germline V and J ends were trimmed by 6 bases and 7 bases, with 9 bases remaining between them. The CDR3 is 12 amino acids. The CDR3 region is CASSGDGEKLFF. The CDR3 DNA reads as TGTGCCAGCAGCGGGGATGGTGAAAAACTGTTTTTT.

Written as DNA, the CDR3 is TGTGCCAGCAGTTTAATGGGGGCGGGAGGCTACACCTTC. Residues: CASSLMGAGGYTF. The chain carries TRBV28 and TRBJ1-2, with D maybe TRBD1 (6 bases). V lost 2 bases and J lost 8, with 12 bases in between. The CDR3 runs to 13 residues. Germline assignment: CDR1 MDHEN and CDR2 SYDVKM.

The chain uses TRBV12-5 and TRBJ2-5; the D gene is possibly TRBD2 (5 bases). V was pared by 4 bases and J by 0 bases, with 15 bases between. Germline values: CDR1 LGHNT, CDR2 FRNRAP. The CDR3 totals 16 residues. DNA of the CDR3: TGTGCTAGTGGTTGGACTCTTGCAGATGACCAAGAGACCCAGTACTTC. Translation gives CASGWTLADDQETQYF.

This clone was observed a single time. The V and J genes are TRBV5-6 and TRBJ2-5; 9 bases map to TRBD2. Germline-derived CDR1 and CDR2 are SGHDT and YYEEEE. The CDR3 has 14 residues. V dropped 4 bases and J dropped 8; count of bases not matched to a gene: 9. The CDR3 spells CASSGDPGLATQYF. The CDR3 nucleotides are TGTGCCAGCAGCGGCGATCCGGGACTAGCAACCCAGTACTTC.

The rearrangement links TRBV5-1 to TRBJ2-7, with 7 bases that match TRBD2. The CDR3 runs 15 residues. CDR1 and CDR2 from the germline V gene are SGHRS and YFSETQ. V gave up 6 bases and J gave up 2 bases; unmatched junction bases: 11. In DNA form, the CDR3 reads TGCGCCAGCATGCTGAGCGGGAATCCGGCCTACGAGCAGTACTTC. Its protein product is CASMLSGNPAYEQYF. The full variable domain, rest sourced from reference TRBV5-1 and TRBJ2-7, is KAGVTQTPRYLIKTRGQQVTLSCSPISGHRSVSWYQQTPGQGLQFLFEYFSETQRNKGNFPGRFSGRQFSNSRSEMNVSTLELGDSALYLCASMLSGNPAYEQYFGPGTRLTVT.

The V and J genes are TRBV19 and TRBJ1-1, with 9 nucleotides matching TRBD1. The CDR3 consists of 13 residues. In germline, CDR1 is LNHDA, CDR2 SQIVND (reference sequence). V lost 6 bases and J lost 6; bases outside the gene matches: 5. This CDR3 reads CASSGQGPAEAFF. The CDR3, as DNA: TGTGCCAGTAGCGGACAGGGGCCGGCTGAAGCTTTCTTT.

The V call is TRBV7-8, the J call TRBJ2-7; possible D gene TRBD1, 5 bases. This CDR3 has 14 residues. Trimming pared 2 bases from V and 2 bases from J, leaving 10 bases between. The germline gives CDR1 SGHVS, CDR2 FQNEAQ. CDR3 coding DNA: TGTGCCAGCAGCTTATCCAGGGTTGCCTACGAGCAGTACTTC. Residues: CASSLSRVAYEQYF.

V is TRBV6-5 and J is TRBJ2-3; D perhaps matches TRBD2 (5 bases). The CDR3 runs to 13 residues. Trimming shortened V by 7 bases and J by 3 bases, and 11 bases separated the two germline ends. Germline assignment: CDR1 MNHEY and CDR2 SVGAGI. The CDR3 DNA reads TGTGCCAGCACCCTGAGAGGGACAGATACGCAGTATTTT. It specifies CASTLRGTDTQYF.

CDR3 sequence (DNA): TGTGCCAGTAGTATGAGCGGGGGGGCGATGTATTTT. Its translation is CASSMSGGAMYF. The chain couples TRBV19 to TRBJ2-3, with TRBD2 identical over 10 bases. The J segment lost 14 bases and the V segment lost 3 bases, leaving 5 bases of the junction unmatched. The CDR3 covers 12 residues. CDR1 LNHDA and CDR2 SQIVND come from the germline V gene (reference sequence).

The rearrangement links TRBV6-5 to TRBJ1-5; D gene ambiguous. The CDR3 length is 13 residues. Germline CDR1 reads MNHEY; CDR2 reads SVGAGI. Trimming cost V 5 bases and J 4 bases, with 9 bases left between them. The CDR3 nucleotides are TGTGCCAGCAGTACCCTGGGGAATCAGCCCCAGCATTTT. It specifies CASSTLGNQPQHF.

The gene calls are TRBV10-3 and TRBJ2-3, with a tentative D call TRBD2 (6 bases). The CDR3 consists of 16 residues. Per the germline V gene, CDR1 is ENHRY and CDR2 is SYGVKD. Trimming removed 2 bases at V and 0 bases at J, with 12 bases between. The CDR3 here is CAISEPGLQSTDTQYF. CDR3 bases: TGTGCCATCAGTGAGCCGGGACTCCAAAGCACAGATACGCAGTATTTT.

This clone was detected a few times. This rearrangement joins TRBV2 to TRBJ1-2, with D tentatively TRBD1 (5 bases). The V gene's germline CDR1 is SNHLY and CDR2 FYNNEI. The CDR3 is 15 residues long. V dropped 2 bases and J dropped 8 bases, with 18 bases sitting between them. The CDR3 loop reads CASSERKGRRLGYTF. The CDR3 DNA reads TGTGCCAGCAGTGAACGTAAGGGGAGACGATTGGGCTACACCTTC.

The gene calls are TRBV11-1 and TRBJ1-1; unclear D gene. CDR3 size: 14 residues. CDR1 and CDR2 from the germline V gene are SGHAT and FQDESV (reference sequence). V shed 5 bases and J shed 2 bases, with 12 bases lying between them. In DNA, the CDR3 is TGTGCCAGCAGCCTAGAGCAGGTCAACACTGAAGCTTTCTTT. Translation: CASSLEQVNTEAFF.

The chain uses TRBV5-1 and TRBJ2-7; 11 bases are a match to TRBD1. This CDR3 region has 15 residues. CDR1 is SGHRS, CDR2 YFSETQ, per germline. Trimming took 5 bases from V and 0 from J; bases not matched to a gene: 4. CDR3 region: CASRSGTGGSYEQYF. DNA for the CDR3: TGCGCCAGCAGATCCGGGACAGGGGGCTCCTACGAGCAGTACTTC.

The chain employs TRBV2 and TRBJ1-4, with a tentative D call TRBD1 (6 bases). V lost 4 bases to trimming and J lost 5 bases, with 14 bases between them. Germline V gene lookup returns CDR1 SNHLY and CDR2 FYNNEI. The CDR3 has 15 amino acids. The CDR3 DNA reads TGTGCCAGCAGTGTTGAAACAGGGAGCAATGAAAAACTGTTTTTT. It yields the protein CASSVETGSNEKLFF.

This rearrangement joins TRBV11-3 to TRBJ1-1; tentative D call: TRBD1 (5 bases). The CDR3 sequence is 15 residues long. Trimming removed 0 bases from V and 5 bases from J, with 13 bases in between. In germline, CDR1 is SGHNT, CDR2 YENEEA. The CDR3 is CASSLDLAGATEAFF. The DNA for the CDR3 is TGTGCCAGCAGCTTAGATTTGGCCGGGGCTACTGAAGCTTTCTTT.

V and J are TRBV25-1 and TRBJ1-5; D is uncertain. Trimming removed 6 bases at V and 2 bases at J, with 17 bases between. This CDR3 is built from 16 residues. Germline loops: CDR1 MGHDK, CDR2 SYGVNS. CDR3 in amino acids: CASSLKGRGGNQPQHF. DNA for the CDR3: TGTGCCAGCAGCCTCAAGGGTCGTGGAGGCAATCAGCCCCAGCATTTT.

This sequence joins TRBV6-5 and TRBJ1-2; D ambiguous. CDR3 size: 12 residues. The V gene lost 4 bases and the J gene lost 8 bases, with 11 bases spanning the gap. Germline CDR1 reads MNHEY; CDR2 reads SVGAGI. CDR3 nucleotide sequence: TGTGCCAGCAGTTCTGGGAATGGCGGCTACACCTTC. This codes for CASSSGNGGYTF.

The chain joins TRBV2 to TRBJ1-6; possibly TRBD1 for D (6 bases). The V gene's germline CDR1 is SNHLY and CDR2 FYNNEI. Trimming removed 6 bases at V and 4 bases at J, with 16 bases between. This CDR3 has 16 residues. CDR3 bases: TGTGCCAGCAGACCAAAACAGGGTCGGTATAATTCACCCCTCCACTTT. The encoded protein is CASRPKQGRYNSPLHF.